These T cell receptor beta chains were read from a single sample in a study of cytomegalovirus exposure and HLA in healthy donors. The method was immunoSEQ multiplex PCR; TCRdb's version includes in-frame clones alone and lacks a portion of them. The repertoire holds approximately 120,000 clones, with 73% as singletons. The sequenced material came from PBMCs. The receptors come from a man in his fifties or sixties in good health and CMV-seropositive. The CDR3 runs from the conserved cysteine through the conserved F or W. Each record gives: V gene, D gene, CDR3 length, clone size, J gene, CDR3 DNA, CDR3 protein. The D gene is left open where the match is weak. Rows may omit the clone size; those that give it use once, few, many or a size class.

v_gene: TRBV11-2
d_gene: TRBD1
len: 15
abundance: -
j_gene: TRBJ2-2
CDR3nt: TGTGCCAGCAGCCGCACCGGGACAGGGGGAAGGGAGCTGTTTTTT
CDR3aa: CASSRTGTGGRELFF

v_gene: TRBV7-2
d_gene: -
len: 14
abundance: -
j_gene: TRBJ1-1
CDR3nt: TGTGCCAGCAGCTTACGAGCGCCCCTTCTTGAAGCTTTCTTT
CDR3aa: CASSLRAPLLEAFF

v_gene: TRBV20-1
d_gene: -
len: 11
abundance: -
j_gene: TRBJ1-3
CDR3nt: TGCAGTGCTAGTCAGATGAACACCATATATTTT
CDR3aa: CSASQMNTIYF

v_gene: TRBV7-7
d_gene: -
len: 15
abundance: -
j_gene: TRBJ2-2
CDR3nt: TGTGCTAGCAGCTTAACCGTACCGGGGGCCGGGGAGCTGTTTTTT
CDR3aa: CASSLTVPGAGELFF

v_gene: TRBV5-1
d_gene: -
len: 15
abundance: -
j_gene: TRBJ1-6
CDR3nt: TGCGCCAGCAGCTTGGCAGGGGTACGGGATTCACCCCTCCACTTT
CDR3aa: CASSLAGVRDSPLHF

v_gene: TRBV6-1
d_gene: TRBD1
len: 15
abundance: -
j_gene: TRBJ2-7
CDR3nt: TGTGCCAGCAGAGGACAGGGGGCGATCATTGAGGAGCAGTACTTC
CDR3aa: CASRGQGAIIEEQYF

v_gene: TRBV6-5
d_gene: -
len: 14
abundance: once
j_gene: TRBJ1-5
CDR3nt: TGTGCCAGCAGTACCCGTCTTACAGATCAGCCCCAGCATTTT
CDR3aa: CASSTRLTDQPQHF

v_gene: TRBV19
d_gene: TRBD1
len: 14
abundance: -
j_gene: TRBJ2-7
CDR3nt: TGTGCCAGTACCCAACTCGGGACAGGGAACGAGCAGTACTTC
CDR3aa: CASTQLGTGNEQYF

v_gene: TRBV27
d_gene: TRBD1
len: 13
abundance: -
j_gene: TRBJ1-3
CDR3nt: TGTGCCAGCAGTTCGGGACAGAGAAACACCATATATTTT
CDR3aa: CASSSGQRNTIYF

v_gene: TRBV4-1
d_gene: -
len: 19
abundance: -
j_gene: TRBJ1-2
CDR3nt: TGCGCCAGCAGCCAAGAGGTTTTGATGTGGCGGGGGCGCGACTATGGCTACACCTTC
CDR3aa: CASSQEVLMWRGRDYGYTF

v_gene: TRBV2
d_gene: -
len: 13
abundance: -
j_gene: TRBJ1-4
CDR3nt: TGTGCCAGCAAAACAGATACTAATGAAAAACTGTTTTTT
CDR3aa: CASKTDTNEKLFF

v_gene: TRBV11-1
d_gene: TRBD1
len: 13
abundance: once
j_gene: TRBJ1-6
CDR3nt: TGTGCCAGCAGCCAACAGGGGGCATTGGCCCTCCACTTT
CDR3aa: CASSQQGALALHF

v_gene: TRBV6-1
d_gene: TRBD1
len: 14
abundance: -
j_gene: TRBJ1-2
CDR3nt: TGTGCCAGCAGTGGACAGGGTGGAAAGTATGGCTACACCTTC
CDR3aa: CASSGQGGKYGYTF

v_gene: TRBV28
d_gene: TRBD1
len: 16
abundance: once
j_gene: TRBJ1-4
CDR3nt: TGTGCCAGCAAGGACAGGGCTTATCAAGCTAATGAAAAACTGTTTTTT
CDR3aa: CASKDRAYQANEKLFF

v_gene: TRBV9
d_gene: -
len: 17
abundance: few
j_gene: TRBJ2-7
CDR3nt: TGTGCCAGCAGCCCGGGTGGGGGCCTCTTGACGTACTACGAGCAGTACTTC
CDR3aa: CASSPGGGLLTYYEQYF

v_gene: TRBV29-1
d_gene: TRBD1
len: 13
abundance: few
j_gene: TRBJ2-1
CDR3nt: TGCAGCGTCGAAAGAGGGGGCACCACCCTGCAGTTCTTC
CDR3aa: CSVERGGTTLQFF

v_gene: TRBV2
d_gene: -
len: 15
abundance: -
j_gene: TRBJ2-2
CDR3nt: TGTGCCAGCAGTGAAAGATGGCCCTACAGGGGGGAGCTGTTTTTT
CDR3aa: CASSERWPYRGELFF

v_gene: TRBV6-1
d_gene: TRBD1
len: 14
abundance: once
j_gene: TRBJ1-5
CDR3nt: TGTGCCAGCACGTCCTCAGGGGGAAATCAGCCCCAGCATTTT
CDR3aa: CASTSSGGNQPQHF

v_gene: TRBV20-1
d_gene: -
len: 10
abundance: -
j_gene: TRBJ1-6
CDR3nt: TGCAGTGCCCCGGGGGGGCCCCTCCACTTT
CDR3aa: CSAPGGPLHF

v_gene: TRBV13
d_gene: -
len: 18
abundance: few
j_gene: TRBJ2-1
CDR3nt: TGTGCCAGCAGCTTCCGACTCCTGGCGAACATATACTACAATGAGCAGTTCTTC
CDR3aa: CASSFRLLANIYYNEQFF

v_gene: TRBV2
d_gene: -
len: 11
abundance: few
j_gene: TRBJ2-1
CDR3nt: TGTGCCAGCACCTTAGGACAGATAAATTTCTTC
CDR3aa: CASTLGQINFF

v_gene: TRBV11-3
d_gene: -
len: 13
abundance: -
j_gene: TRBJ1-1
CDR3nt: TGTGCCAGCAGCTTCAGGGCGGACACTGAAGCTTTCTTT
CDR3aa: CASSFRADTEAFF

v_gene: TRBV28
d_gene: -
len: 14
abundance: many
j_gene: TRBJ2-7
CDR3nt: TGTGCCAGCAGGCGGGACGAGAGCTCCTACGAGCAGTACTTC
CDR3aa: CASRRDESSYEQYF

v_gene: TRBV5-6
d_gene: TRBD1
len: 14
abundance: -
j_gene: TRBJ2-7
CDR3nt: TGTGCCAGCAGCCAACAGGGGTTAAGGTACGAGCAGTACTTC
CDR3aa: CASSQQGLRYEQYF

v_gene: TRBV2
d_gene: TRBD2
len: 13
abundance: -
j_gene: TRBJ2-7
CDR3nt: TGTGCCAGCAGTGGCGGGGGTAGCAACGAGCAGTACTTC
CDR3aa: CASSGGGSNEQYF

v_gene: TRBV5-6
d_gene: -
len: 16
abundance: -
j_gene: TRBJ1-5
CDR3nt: TGTGCCAGCAGCTCAAGCAGGGCAGATAGGATAGGGCCCCAGCATTTT
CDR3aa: CASSSSRADRIGPQHF

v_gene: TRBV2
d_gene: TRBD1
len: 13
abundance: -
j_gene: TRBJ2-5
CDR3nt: TGTGCCAGCAGGGACAGGGCCTGGGAGACCCAGTACTTC
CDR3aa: CASRDRAWETQYF

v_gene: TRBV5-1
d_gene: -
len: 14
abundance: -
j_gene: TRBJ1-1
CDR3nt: TGCGCCAGCAGCTTGGCCACAGGCAACACTGAAGCTTTCTTT
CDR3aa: CASSLATGNTEAFF

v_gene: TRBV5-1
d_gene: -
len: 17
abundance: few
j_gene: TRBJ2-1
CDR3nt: TGCGCCAGCAGCAGTGGGGGGGGCGGGGCTATTTACAATGAGCAGTTCTTC
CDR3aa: CASSSGGGGAIYNEQFF

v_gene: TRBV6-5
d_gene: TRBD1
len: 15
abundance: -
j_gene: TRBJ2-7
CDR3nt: TGTGCCAGCAGTCCTCAACCCGGGACAGGGTTCGAGCAGTACTTC
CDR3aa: CASSPQPGTGFEQYF

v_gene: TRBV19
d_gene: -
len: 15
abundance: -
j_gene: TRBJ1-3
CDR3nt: TGTGCCAGTAGAAACCTGGACAAGTCTGGAAACACCATATATTTT
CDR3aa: CASRNLDKSGNTIYF

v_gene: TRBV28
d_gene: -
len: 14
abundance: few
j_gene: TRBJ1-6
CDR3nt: TGTGCCAGCAGACCGGGGTTCGAAGGTTCACCCCTCCACTTT
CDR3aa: CASRPGFEGSPLHF

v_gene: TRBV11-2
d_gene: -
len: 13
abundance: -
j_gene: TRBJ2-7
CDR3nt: TGTGCCAGCAGCTCCCACCACGGTGCCCGAGGGCACTTC
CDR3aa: CASSSHHGARGHF

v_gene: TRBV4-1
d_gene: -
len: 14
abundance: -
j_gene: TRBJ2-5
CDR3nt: TGCGCCAGCAGCCAACGCGGGGACCAAGAGACCCAGTACTTC
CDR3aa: CASSQRGDQETQYF

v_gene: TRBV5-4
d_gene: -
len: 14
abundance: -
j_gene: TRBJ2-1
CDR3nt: TGTGCCAGCAGCTTGGACAAAGCGGCCAATGAGCAGTTCTTC
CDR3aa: CASSLDKAANEQFF

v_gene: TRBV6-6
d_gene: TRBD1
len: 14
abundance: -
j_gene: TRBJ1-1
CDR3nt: TGTGCCAGCGATCCCGGACAGGGGCGCACTGAAGCTTTCTTT
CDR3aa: CASDPGQGRTEAFF

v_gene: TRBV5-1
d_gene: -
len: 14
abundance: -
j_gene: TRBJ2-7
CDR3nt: TGCGCCAGCAGCTTGGCCTCAGACATATACGAGCAGTACTTC
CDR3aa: CASSLASDIYEQYF

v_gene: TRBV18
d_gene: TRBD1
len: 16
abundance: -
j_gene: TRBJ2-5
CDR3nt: TGTGCCAGCTCACTGTTTTTACAGGGGAACGGAGAGACCCAGTACTTC
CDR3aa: CASSLFLQGNGETQYF

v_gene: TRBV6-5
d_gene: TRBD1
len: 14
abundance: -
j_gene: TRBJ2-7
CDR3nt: TGTGCCAGCACCCCGGGGGACAGGCTCTACGAGCAGTACTTC
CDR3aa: CASTPGDRLYEQYF

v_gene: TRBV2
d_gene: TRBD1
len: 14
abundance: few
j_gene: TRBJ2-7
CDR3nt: TGTGCCAGCAGTGCGGACAGGCCCCCCTACGAGCAGTACTTC
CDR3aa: CASSADRPPYEQYF

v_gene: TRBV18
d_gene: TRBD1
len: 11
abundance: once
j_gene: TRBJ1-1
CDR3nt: TGTGCCAGCTCGTCGGACAGGGTGTCTTTCTTT
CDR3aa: CASSSDRVSFF

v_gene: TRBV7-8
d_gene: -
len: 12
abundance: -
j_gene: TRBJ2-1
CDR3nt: TGTGCCAGCAGCTTACAGACTCGTCCGCAGTTCTTC
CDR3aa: CASSLQTRPQFF